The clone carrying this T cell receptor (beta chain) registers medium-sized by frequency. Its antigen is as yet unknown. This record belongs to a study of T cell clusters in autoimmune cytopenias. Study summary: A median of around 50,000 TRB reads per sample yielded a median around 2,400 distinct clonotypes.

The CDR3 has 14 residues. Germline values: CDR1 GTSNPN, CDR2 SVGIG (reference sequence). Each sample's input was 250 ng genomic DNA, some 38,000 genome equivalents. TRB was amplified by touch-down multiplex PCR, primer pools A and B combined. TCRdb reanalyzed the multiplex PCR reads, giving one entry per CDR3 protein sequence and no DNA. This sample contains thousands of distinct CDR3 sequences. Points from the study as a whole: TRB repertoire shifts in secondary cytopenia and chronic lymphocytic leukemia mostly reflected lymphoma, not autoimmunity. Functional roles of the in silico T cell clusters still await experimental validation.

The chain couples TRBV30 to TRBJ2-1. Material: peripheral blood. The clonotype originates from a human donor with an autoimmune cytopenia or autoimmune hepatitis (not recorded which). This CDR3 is CAWSVSRDYNEQFF.